This TCR beta chain was obtained from a study of cytomegalovirus exposure and HLA in healthy donors. Germline values: CDR1 SNHLY, CDR2 FYNNEI. V shed 4 bases and J shed 4 bases, with 16 bases lying between them. CDR3 length: 15 amino acids. PCR was performed using 60 Vbeta and 13 Jbeta primers. Sequenced by immunoSEQ multiplex PCR; TCRdb stores in-frame clones only, minus some. The table for this sample gives under 200,000 clones. The material sequenced was PBMCs. The receptor was derived from a man aged 30-40 years in good health and CMV-seronegative. The chain employs TRBV2 and TRBJ2-5; tentatively, D is TRBD1 (6 bases). CDR3 in amino acids: CASSASRGFGETQYF. In DNA, the CDR3 is TGTGCCAGCAGTGCAAGCAGGGGCTTCGGAGAGACCCAGTACTTC.